The present T cell receptor (beta chain) was sequenced within a study of Graves' ophthalmopathy and Graves' hyperthyroidism. General study results and limits: A majority of expanded thyroid clonotypes exceeding 0.001 frequency were likewise present in blood.

Exclusion criteria comprised other autoimmune diseases, uncontrolled infections, pregnancy or lactation in patients. Amplification of TCR beta CDR3 regions used RNA transcripts. Amplification began with first-round RT-PCR using HTBI primers, then second-round multiplex PCR was performed. TCRdb fed the multiplex PCR reads into MiXCR, producing one record per CDR3 protein. The sample lists around 340,000 distinct CDR3 sequences, around a sixth seen once, with 9% to 15% in the top ten. With respect to this clonotype: Antigen unknown.

Germline V gene lookup returns CDR1 MNHNS and CDR2 SASEGT. After removal of 3 bases from V and 0 bases from J, the junction contained 1 base not matched to a gene. The CDR3 is 14 residues long. Source material: peripheral blood. This chain joins TRBV6-1 and TRBJ2-7, with 8 bases lining up with TRBD1. This TCR was sampled from an adult man with Graves' ophthalmopathy. CDR3 region: CASSEDRASYEQYF. Written as DNA, the CDR3 is TGTGCCAGCAGTGAGGACAGGGCCTCCTACGAGCAGTACTTC.